One and the same sample provided the 7 T cell receptor beta chains below, sequenced in a study of T cell repertoires in cytomegalovirus infection. A single record per CDR3 protein comes from TCRdb applying MiXCR to the reads. This table has roughly 200,000 distinct CDR3 sequences, 15% to 20% appearing once. The sample consisted of CD8+ T cells from PBMCs. These receptors originate from a human donor in good health (CMV status not recorded). Some clones in this sample may be carry-over from other donors' samples.

This clonotype was counted between two and nine times. The rearrangement joins TRBV20-1 to TRBJ1-2; tentative D call: TRBD1 (5 bases). Trimming cost V 6 bases and J 2 bases, with 16 bases left between them. There are 14 residues in the CDR3. Germline V lookup: CDR1 DFQATT, CDR2 SNEGSKA (reference sequence). The CDR3 DNA is TGCAGTGCCCCAATACCCCACAGGAACTATGGCTACACCTTC. Translating it yields CSAPIPHRNYGYTF.

This clonotype occurred a few times. The V gene is TRBV27, the J gene TRBJ1-1; no reliable D call. Germline assignment: CDR1 MNHEY and CDR2 SMNVEV (reference sequence). This CDR3 is built from 13 residues. The V and J ends lost 6 bases and 0 bases respectively, with 8 bases between them. The CDR3 DNA reads as TGTGCCAGCAGCCGGGTGCTGAACACTGAAGCTTTCTTT. It is translated as CASSRVLNTEAFF.

Only a few counts were recorded for this clonotype. Here the CDR3 reads CASSSPSKTTQSLRGSSYNEQFF. The CDR3 nucleotides read TGTGCCAGCAGCTCCCCATCCAAAACTACCCAATCTTTGCGGGGGAGCTCCTACAATGAGCAGTTCTTC. V is TRBV7-9 and J is TRBJ2-1; TRBD2 agrees at 7 bases. This CDR3 comprises 23 residues. Losses at the gene ends were 4 bases for V and 0 bases for J; bases not matched to a gene: 27. Germline loops: CDR1 SEHNR, CDR2 FQNEAQ (reference sequence).

This clonotype was seen only a few times. The chain joins TRBV6-2 or TRBV6-3 to TRBJ2-7; weak D call: TRBD2 (5 bases). Per germline, CDR1 MNHEY and CDR2 SVGEGT. With 0 bases removed from V and 7 bases from J, the gap between germline ends came to 10 bases. The CDR3 sequence is 13 residues long. Here the CDR3 DNA reads TGTGCCAGCAGTTACTCGAGTTCGGGGGAGCAGTACTTC. It encodes CASSYSSSGEQYF.

V gene TRBV4-3 combines with J gene TRBJ2-5, with D possibly TRBD2 on 6 matching bases. Trimming left V 0 bases short and J 1 base short, with 15 bases between. The CDR3 has 17 residues. CDR1 is LGHNA, CDR2 YSLEER, per germline. CDR3 sequence reads: CASSQDWAGTGQETQYF. The CDR3 coding sequence is TGCGCCAGCAGCCAAGATTGGGCGGGGACCGGCCAAGAGACCCAGTACTTC.

The chain's CDR3 is CSASPISTDTQYF. The CDR3 nucleotides read TGCAGTGCTAGCCCAATTAGCACAGATACGCAGTATTTT. The chain couples TRBV20-1 to TRBJ2-3; D gene unclear. Trimming took 3 bases from V and 0 from J, leaving 7 bases between them. CDR1 DFQATT and CDR2 SNEGSKA come from the germline V gene (reference sequence). The CDR3 loop spans 13 amino acids.

This clonotype has just a few counts. CDR3 DNA sequence: TGTGCCAGCAGCCCCGGACAGGGCACAGATACGCAGTATTTT. Its translation: CASSPGQGTDTQYF. V is TRBV2 and J is TRBJ2-3; 7 bases agree with TRBD1. The CDR3 loop spans 14 amino acids. V shed 6 bases, J shed 1 base, and the junction held 4 bases outside the gene matches. CDR1 is SNHLY, CDR2 FYNNEI, per germline.